The T cell receptor (beta chain) described here comes from a study of T cell repertoires in cytomegalovirus infection. For the study at large: Public TCR beta signatures indicated both CMV infection and matching HLA type. The study's findings and limits: Identification of carriers of CMV plus the relevant HLA was performed using cumulative public TCR beta family frequency. Dominating the ex vivo response were HLA-C-restricted CMV-specific TCR beta clonotypes.

This clonotype has just a few counts. Its specificity is not known. Trimming removed 3 bases from V and 8 bases from J; junction bases left unmatched: 6. This CDR3 has 15 residues. The germline gives CDR1 MDHEN, CDR2 SYDVKM. TCRdb re-derived calls from the reads in MiXCR, one entry per CDR3 protein. The profile shows some 150,000 distinct CDR3 sequences, about 6.5% of them singletons. This rearrangement joins TRBV28 to TRBJ2-1; 11 positions agree with TRBD2. The sample comprised PBMCs. The TCR originated in a human donor in good health (CMV status not recorded). Some clones in this sample may be carry-over from other donors' samples. The CDR3 nucleotides are TGTGCCAGCAGTTTGGTTACTAGCGGGGGTGATGAGCAGTTCTTC. Amino acids: CASSLVTSGGDEQFF.